This entry lists 22 T cell receptor beta chains sequenced from one sample in a study. TCRdb used MiXCR to reprocess the 5' RACE reads, holding one entry per CDR3 protein. The repertoire holds 6,200 or so distinct CDR3 sequences, roughly 47% seen once, with 2.5% to 3.5% in the top ten. Sample: naive CD4+ T cells sorted from a lymph node. As for subset: naive CD4+ T cells, CD4+CD45RA+CD25-. These receptors were taken from a female donor with breast cancer.

The chain couples TRBV12-3 or TRBV12-4 to TRBJ1-3, with D possibly being TRBD1 (5 bases). The V end was cut by 7 bases, the J end by 2 bases, with 12 bases between. The CDR3 runs to 14 residues. The CDR3 nucleotides read TGTGCCAGCATTCCCGGGGGGGCTGGAAACACCATATATTTT. Protein product: CASIPGGAGNTIYF.

The rearrangement links TRBV20-1 to TRBJ2-5, with 8 bases identical to TRBD2. The germline V gene encodes CDR1 DFQATT and CDR2 SNEGSKA (reference sequence). J gave up 4 bases and V 1 base, and 8 bases lay outside the gene matches. The CDR3 covers 15 residues. CDR3 bases: TGCAGTGCTAGAGGTTCTTATCGGGGGGGAGAGACCCAGTACTTC. Its protein product is CSARGSYRGGETQYF.

This clonotype was observed a few times. V usage is TRBV20-1 and J usage is TRBJ1-1, with D maybe TRBD1 (5 bases). This CDR3 region has 13 residues. Germline CDR1 DFQATT, CDR2 SNEGSKA (reference sequence). V was shortened by 4 bases and J by 1 base, with 10 bases between the two germline ends. The CDR3 sequence: CSATRDENTEAFF. CDR3 DNA sequence: TGCAGTGCTACCCGGGACGAGAACACTGAAGCTTTCTTT.

In its sample, this clonotype was seen a few times. The chain combines TRBV5-6 with TRBJ2-5, with 7 nucleotides matching TRBD2. The CDR3 totals 16 residues. Per the germline V gene, CDR1 is SGHDT and CDR2 is YYEEEE. V was clipped by 1 base and J by 8 bases; unmatched bases: 14. CDR3: CASSLKVSSGVLTQYF. CDR3 nucleotide sequence: TGTGCCAGCAGCTTGAAGGTGTCCAGCGGGGTCCTCACCCAGTACTTC.

The CDR3 DNA reads as TGCAGTGCGTCAAGACAGCTGAACACTGAAGCTTTCTTT. Amino acids: CSASRQLNTEAFF. The genes are TRBV20-1 and TRBJ1-1, with a tentative D call TRBD1 (5 bases). The germline V gene has CDR1 DFQATT and CDR2 SNEGSKA (reference sequence). V was cut by 6 bases and J by 0 bases, with 11 bases left in between. The CDR3 contains 13 residues.

The V call is TRBV5-5, the J call TRBJ2-5; 7 nucleotides align to TRBD1. Germline V gene lookup returns CDR1 SGHKS and CDR2 YYEKEE (reference sequence). V lost 0 bases and J lost 1; bases outside the gene matches: 3. The CDR3 has 15 amino acids. In DNA, the CDR3 is TGTGCCAGCAGCTTGGTGGGGACAGCCCAAGAGACCCAGTACTTC. This codes for CASSLVGTAQETQYF.

The chain recombines TRBV7-2 with TRBJ1-2, with D uncertain. Germline V CDR1 and CDR2: SGHTA, FQGNSA. The CDR3 extends over 15 amino acids. V lost 1 base to trimming and J lost 6 bases, with 15 bases between them. CDR3 protein: CASSLGGRMDNGYTF. CDR3 bases: TGTGCCAGCAGCTTAGGAGGGCGGATGGATAATGGCTACACCTTC.

The rearrangement uses TRBV12-3 or TRBV12-4 and TRBJ2-1; TRBD2 is a possible D gene (6 bases). The CDR3 extends over 18 amino acids. Trimming removed 9 bases from V and 5 bases from J, with 29 bases in between. CDR3 in DNA: TGTGCCAGTGCTTATGGCCCTTCGGGGGACTGGATGGACAATGAGCAGTTCTTC. This translates into CASAYGPSGDWMDNEQFF.

The CDR3 region has the DNA TGTGCCATCAGTGATAACAGTCAGCCCCAGCATTTT. It is translated as CAISDNSQPQHF. This chain uses TRBV10-3 with TRBJ1-5; D is undetermined. Trimming removed 3 bases from V and 6 bases from J, with 6 bases in between. CDR1 is ENHRY, CDR2 SYGVKD, per germline. CDR3 size: 12 residues.

The J gene is TRBJ2-2, the V gene TRBV4-2; 8 bases agree with TRBD2. The length of the CDR3 is 16 residues. The V gene's germline CDR1 is LGHNA and CDR2 YNFKEQ. J was trimmed by 1 base and V by 4 bases; bases with no gene match: 5. As DNA, the CDR3 is TGTGCCAGCAGCCTCCGGGCGGGAGGGAACACCGGGGAGCTGTTTTTT. Translated: CASSLRAGGNTGELFF.

The chain carries TRBV7-2 and TRBJ2-3; no clear D gene. The germline CDR1 and CDR2 sequences are SGHTA and FQGNSA. Trimming removed 3 bases at V and 2 bases at J, with 3 bases between. The CDR3 length is 12 residues. CDR3 sequence: CASSFSTDTQYF. DNA of the CDR3: TGTGCCAGCAGCTTTTCCACAGATACGCAGTATTTT.

V gene TRBV7-2 combines with J gene TRBJ2-7, with D perhaps matching TRBD2 (6 bases). The CDR3 is 15 amino acids. Deletions cut 4 bases from V and 3 bases from J, with 16 bases between. CDR1 is SGHTA and CDR2 is FQGNSA in the germline V gene. CDR3 in DNA: TGTGCCAGCAGCTCGACTTGGAGGGCGAACTACGAGCAGTACTTC. It encodes CASSSTWRANYEQYF.

This clonotype was observed a handful of times. This chain connects TRBV20-1 to TRBJ2-5; 9 nucleotides align to TRBD2. After removal of 3 bases from V and 5 bases from J, the junction contained 7 bases not matched to a gene. Germline-derived CDR1 and CDR2 are DFQATT and SNEGSKA (reference sequence). The CDR3 loop spans 14 amino acids. CDR3 amino acids: CSASLAGGAETQYF. The CDR3 nucleotides are TGCAGTGCTAGTTTGGCGGGAGGGGCGGAGACCCAGTACTTC.

This clonotype was seen a few times. A read error may explain this, as a much larger clone is one base away. The J gene is TRBJ1-6, the V gene TRBV20-1; D not resolved. The germline CDR1 and CDR2 sequences are DFQATT and SNEGSKA (reference sequence). CDR3 size: 13 residues. V shed 3 bases and J shed 8 bases, with 11 bases lying between them. In DNA form, the CDR3 reads TGCAGTGCTAGGAGGCAGGAGGATTCACCCCTCCACTTT. Translated, it gives CSARRQEDSPLHF.

The V gene is TRBV11-2, the J gene TRBJ2-7; the D gene is possibly TRBD1 (6 bases). V lost 5 bases and J 3 bases, leaving 11 bases between the germline ends. Germline V gene sequence: CDR1 SGHAT, CDR2 FQNNGV. This CDR3 contains 13 residues. The CDR3 protein is CASSVVTGYEQYF. Written as DNA, the CDR3 is TGTGCCAGCAGCGTTGTGACAGGCTACGAGCAGTACTTC.

The chain is built from TRBV20-1 and TRBJ2-1, with 7 bases that match TRBD1. CDR1 and CDR2 from the germline V gene are DFQATT and SNEGSKA (reference sequence). V shed 7 bases, J shed 0 bases, and the junction held 3 bases outside the gene matches. The CDR3 covers 13 residues. CDR3 protein: CSVRDSSYNEQFF. The CDR3 bases are TGCAGTGTCAGGGACAGCTCCTACAATGAGCAGTTCTTC.

The chain is built from TRBV28 and TRBJ2-3; 10 bases are a match to TRBD2. The junction had 8 bases not matched to a gene; V was cut back by 4 bases and J by 4 bases. The germline V gene encodes CDR1 MDHEN and CDR2 SYDVKM. The CDR3 sequence is 16 residues long. This CDR3 is CASSSLAGGVADTQYF. As DNA, the CDR3 is TGTGCCAGCAGTTCCTTAGCGGGAGGTGTAGCAGATACGCAGTATTTT.

This clonotype was seen a single time. The chain links TRBV20-1 to TRBJ2-3; possibly TRBD2 for D (5 bases). The CDR3 spans 14 residues. Germline CDR1 reads DFQATT; CDR2 reads SNEGSKA (reference sequence). V lost 3 bases and J 0 bases, leaving 10 bases between the germline ends. The CDR3 sequence: CSARRGGSTDTQYF. CDR3 coding DNA: TGCAGTGCTAGGCGAGGAGGAAGCACAGATACGCAGTATTTT.

This chain connects TRBV5-1 to TRBJ2-3; 8 bases line up with TRBD1. V was clipped by 4 bases and J by 9 bases; unmatched bases: 13. This CDR3 has 15 amino acids. Germline loops: CDR1 SGHRS, CDR2 YFSETQ. The CDR3 nucleotides read TGCGCCAGCAGCAGCAACGGACAGGGCCGGGCGACGCAGTATTTT. It translates to CASSSNGQGRATQYF. The full variable domain, in which reference TRBV5-1 and TRBJ2-3 provide the parts outside the CDR3, is KAGVTQTPRYLIKTRGQQVTLSCSPISGHRSVSWYQQTPGQGLQFLFEYFSETQRNKGNFPGRFSGRQFSNSRSEMNVSTLELGDSALYLCASSSNGQGRATQYFGPGTRLTVL.

The rearrangement links TRBV7-3 to TRBJ1-2; 12 nucleotides align to TRBD1. CDR3 length equals 14 residues. The ends lost 5 bases at V and 7 bases at J; junction bases unmatched: 5. In germline, CDR1 is SGHTA, CDR2 FQGTGA. CDR3 sequence: CASSPGTGGSGYTF. CDR3 nucleotides: TGTGCCAGCAGCCCGGGGACAGGGGGCAGTGGCTACACCTTC.

This clonotype was found a few times. The rearrangement joins TRBV12-5 to TRBJ1-1; 9 bases align to TRBD1. J gave up 4 bases and V 7 bases, and 4 bases lay outside the gene matches. Germline V lookup: CDR1 LGHNT, CDR2 FRNRAP. This CDR3 spans 13 amino acids. The CDR3 sequence: CASAQTGGTEAFF. The CDR3 DNA reads TGTGCTAGTGCCCAGACAGGGGGCACTGAAGCTTTCTTT. Drawing the rest from reference TRBV12-5 and TRBJ1-1, the complete variable domain is DARVTQTPRHKVTEMGQEVTMRCQPILGHNTVFWYRQTMMQGLELLAYFRNRAPLDDSGMPKDRFSAEMPDATLATLKIQPSEPRDSAVYFCASAQTGGTEAFFGQGTRLTVV.

The rearrangement links TRBV29-1 to TRBJ2-1; D might be TRBD1 or TRBD2, each matching 6 bases. Trimming took 4 bases from V and 3 from J, leaving 13 bases between them. This CDR3 spans 14 amino acids. Germline CDR1 reads SQVTM; CDR2 reads ANQGSEA. CDR3 coding DNA: TGCAGCGTTGTAAGGGGGGATCTCTACAATGAGCAGTTCTTC. It yields the protein CSVVRGDLYNEQFF.